A single sample gave rise to the 8 T cell receptor beta chains below, sequenced in a study of metastatic and nonmetastatic thyroid tumors. Each patient went into thyroid surgery without having received any treatment. TCRdb re-clonotyped the PCR reads via MiXCR. The profile shows roughly 5,600 clones, around 30% of them singletons. The sequenced material came from adjacent normal tissue. All receptors come from a female donor with papillary thyroid cancer or a benign thyroid nodule (not recorded which). Some clones in this sample may be carry-over from other donors' samples.

V and J are TRBV28 and TRBJ2-7; TRBD2 matches at 10 bases. The germline V gene has CDR1 MDHEN and CDR2 SYDVKM. With V trimmed by 7 bases and J by 5 bases, 8 bases remained unmatched. This CDR3 is 14 amino acids long. DNA of the CDR3: TGTGCCAGCACCTCCCTAGCGGGGGTTAACGAGCAGTACTTC. It yields the protein CASTSLAGVNEQYF.

The chain employs TRBV6-1 and TRBJ2-1; 11 bases are shared with TRBD2. The V and J ends lost 8 bases and 2 bases, in that order; junction bases with no gene match: 5. CDR3 size: 15 residues. Germline lookup yields CDR1 MNHNS and CDR2 SASEGT. CDR3 amino acids: CASGKGLAAYNEQFF. CDR3 in DNA: TGTGCCAGCGGCAAGGGACTAGCGGCCTACAATGAGCAGTTCTTC.

This rearrangement joins TRBV6-1 to TRBJ2-7; the D is unclear. CDR1 and CDR2 from the germline V gene are MNHNS and SASEGT. This CDR3 spans 12 amino acids. Deletions cut 1 base from V and 5 bases from J, with 6 bases between. The CDR3 loop is CASSEVPHEQYF. In DNA form, the CDR3 reads TGTGCCAGCAGTGAAGTCCCCCACGAGCAGTACTTC.

The CDR3 is CSARKDSAGHQPQHF. CDR3 nucleotides: TGCAGTGCTAGAAAGGACTCGGCAGGACATCAGCCCCAGCATTTT. The chain recombines TRBV20-1 with TRBJ1-5; D is unresolved. The germline gives CDR1 DFQATT, CDR2 SNEGSKA (reference sequence). The CDR3 runs to 15 residues. V lost 2 bases and J 5 bases, leaving 16 bases between the germline ends.

This clone was found a few times. The V and J genes are TRBV12-3 or TRBV12-4 and TRBJ2-2, with 14 bases matching TRBD2. The ends lost 7 bases at V and 6 bases at J; junction bases unmatched: 7. The CDR3 has 16 residues. Written as DNA, the CDR3 is TGTGCCAGCAAGGGACTAGCGGGAGCCTTGGCCGGGGAGCTGTTTTTT. Encoded protein: CASKGLAGALAGELFF.

V is TRBV6-2 or TRBV6-3 and J is TRBJ2-1; the match to TRBD1 covers 7 bases. The ends lost 2 bases at V and 7 bases at J; junction bases unmatched: 2. Germline CDR1 reads MNHEY; CDR2 reads SVGEGT. The CDR3 covers 13 residues. CDR3 protein: CASSYGTVNEQFF. The CDR3 nucleotides are TGTGCCAGCAGTTACGGGACAGTTAATGAGCAGTTCTTC.

This clone was counted many times. A single base separates this from a much larger clone, so it may be a read error. The genes are TRBV3-1 and TRBJ2-7; D unclear. Germline loops: CDR1 LGHDT, CDR2 YNNKEL (reference sequence). The CDR3 is 13 residues long. The CDR3 sequence: CASSQVWDPTLCF. CDR3 nucleotide sequence: TGTGCCAGCAGCCAAGTGTGGGATCCTACATTGTGCTTC.

This chain joins TRBV20-1 and TRBJ2-7; 8 positions match TRBD2. J lost 0 bases, V lost 6 bases, and 7 bases had no gene match. The CDR3 is 14 amino acids. Germline lookup yields CDR1 DFQATT and CDR2 SNEGSKA (reference sequence). CDR3 loop: CSAARTSLSYEQYF. CDR3 nucleotides: TGCAGTGCCGCCCGGACTAGCCTCTCCTACGAGCAGTACTTC.